The clone carrying this T cell receptor (beta chain) was counted a few times. The target antigen is unknown. TCRdb passed the RT-PCR reads through MiXCR, listing each CDR3 protein once. The sample consists of fewer than 600,000 distinct CDR3 sequences, roughly 7.9% of them appearing once. The CDR3 has 16 amino acids. The V segment lost 4 bases and the J segment 0 bases; nucleotides outside the gene matches: 6. CDR1 SGHRS and CDR2 YFSETQ come from the germline V gene. The sample belongs to a study of response to subunit inactivated influenza vaccine. Study-wide points: Each seasonal influenza vaccination, the authors suggested, recruits few new T cells.

Source: PBMCs from blood, taken less than 30 months after vaccination. The chain couples TRBV5-1 to TRBJ2-7; 11 nucleotides match TRBD2. This receptor was taken from a man between 50 and 70 years old who received an inactivated influenza vaccine. DNA of the CDR3: TGCGCCAGCAGCGCCGGGACTAGCGGCCTCTCCTACGAGCAGTACTTC. This encodes CASSAGTSGLSYEQYF. The entire variable domain, with the rest obtained from reference TRBV5-1 and TRBJ2-7, is as follows: KAGVTQTPRYLIKTRGQQVTLSCSPISGHRSVSWYQQTPGQGLQFLFEYFSETQRNKGNFPGRFSGRQFSNSRSEMNVSTLELGDSALYLCASSAGTSGLSYEQYFGPGTRLTVT.